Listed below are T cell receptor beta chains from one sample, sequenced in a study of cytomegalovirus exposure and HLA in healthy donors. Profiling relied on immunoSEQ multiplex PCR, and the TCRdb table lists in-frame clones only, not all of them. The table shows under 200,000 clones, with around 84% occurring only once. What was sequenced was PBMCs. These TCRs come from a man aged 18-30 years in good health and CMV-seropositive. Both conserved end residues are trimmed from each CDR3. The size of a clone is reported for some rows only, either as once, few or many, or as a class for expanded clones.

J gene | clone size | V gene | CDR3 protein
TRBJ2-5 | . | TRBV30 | AARVAGGPKKETQY
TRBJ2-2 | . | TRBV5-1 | ASSFREPTGELF
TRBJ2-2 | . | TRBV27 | ASNPRTSGYTGELF
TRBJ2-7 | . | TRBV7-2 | ASSLGGPQEYEQY
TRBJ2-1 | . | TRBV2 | ASSERGYSSYNEQF
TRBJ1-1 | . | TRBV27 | ASSLPGTGAEAF
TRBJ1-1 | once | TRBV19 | ASSLGQNTEAF
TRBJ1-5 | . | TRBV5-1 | ATMAPQGARQPQH
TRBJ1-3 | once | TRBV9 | ASSVSIDSSGNTIY
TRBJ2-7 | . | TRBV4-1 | ASSQVTGGEQY
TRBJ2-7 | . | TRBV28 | ASSLTSAGANEQY
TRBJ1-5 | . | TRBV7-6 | ASSLGTGSNQPQH
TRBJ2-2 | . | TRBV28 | ASRGGNTGELF
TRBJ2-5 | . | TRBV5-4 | ASSPRDRGQETQY
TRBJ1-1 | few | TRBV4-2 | ASSPKQGASMGTEAF
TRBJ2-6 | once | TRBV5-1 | ASSLFDSSGANVLT
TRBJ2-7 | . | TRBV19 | ASSMVQGYEQY
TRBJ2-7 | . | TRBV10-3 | AISSRGDEQY
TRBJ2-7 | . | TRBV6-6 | ASSFTLGQYEQY
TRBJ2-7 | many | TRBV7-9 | ASSTYYEQY
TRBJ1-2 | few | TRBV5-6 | ASSAWGGDGYT
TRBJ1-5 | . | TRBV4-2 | ASSQGGSSNQPQH
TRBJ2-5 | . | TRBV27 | ASPVDRLAGGVSETQY
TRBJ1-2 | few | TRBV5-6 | ASRPGTGAIVTVSGYT
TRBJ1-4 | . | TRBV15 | ATSRVAGRNEKLF
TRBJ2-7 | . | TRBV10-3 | AIRREGSNYEQY
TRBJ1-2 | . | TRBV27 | ASSGAGTGDGYT
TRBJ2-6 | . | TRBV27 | ASRESGANVLT
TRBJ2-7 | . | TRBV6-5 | ASSGSRASVYEQY
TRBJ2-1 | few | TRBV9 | ASSPGSANEQF
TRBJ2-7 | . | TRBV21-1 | ASSPREGNNRRGGSYEQY
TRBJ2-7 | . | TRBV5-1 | ASSLARESSEQY
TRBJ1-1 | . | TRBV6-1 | ASRSQTGGIGEAF
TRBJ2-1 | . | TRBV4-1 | ASSQNLGEGYNEQF
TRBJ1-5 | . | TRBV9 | ASSVSGEGSNQPQH
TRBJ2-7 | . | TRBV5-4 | ASSLAGLAENYEQY
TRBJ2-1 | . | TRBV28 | ASRLTSGRHNEQF